This is a list of T cell receptor beta chains from one sample in a study of cytomegalovirus exposure and HLA in healthy donors. The table came from immunoSEQ multiplex PCR; TCRdb's copy has only in-frame clones and leaves some out. Here the sample spans under 200,000 clones, roughly 77% being singletons. Sequenced: PBMCs. These receptor sequences come from a man in his forties in good health and CMV-seropositive. CDR3s include the opening cysteine and the closing phenylalanine or tryptophan. The D gene is left open where the match is weak. Expanded clones are given a class, and other clones once, few, many or no size at all.

CDR3: CASSERQGASYEQYF; DNA: TGTGCCAGCAGCGAGAGACAGGGGGCTTCCTACGAGCAGTACTTC; D: TRBD1; size: -; J: TRBJ2-7; V: TRBV27
CDR3: CASSQEGGSGNEQFF; DNA: TGCGCCAGCAGCCAAGAGGGGGGGAGCGGCAATGAGCAGTTCTTC; D: TRBD2; size: few; J: TRBJ2-1; V: TRBV4-3
CDR3: CASSLVGSGTQPQHF; DNA: TGTGCCAGCAGCTTAGTCGGCTCAGGAACTCAGCCCCAGCATTTT; D: -; size: -; J: TRBJ1-5; V: TRBV7-2
CDR3: CASSLGPAGSRKTQYF; DNA: TGTGCCAGCAGCTTAGGTCCCGCGGGCAGCAGGAAGACCCAGTACTTC; D: -; size: few; J: TRBJ2-5; V: TRBV7-2
CDR3: CATRTGPQETQYF; DNA: TGTGCCACAAGGACAGGGCCGCAAGAGACCCAGTACTTC; D: TRBD1; size: -; J: TRBJ2-5; V: TRBV6-1
CDR3: CASSSRDRSPYEQYF; DNA: TGTGCCAGTAGTTCCCGGGACAGAAGTCCCTACGAGCAGTACTTC; D: TRBD1; size: -; J: TRBJ2-7; V: TRBV19
CDR3: CASSEGAGNSYEQYF; DNA: TGTGCCAGCAGTGAAGGGGCAGGCAACTCCTACGAGCAGTACTTC; D: -; size: -; J: TRBJ2-7; V: TRBV6-4
CDR3: CASSPPGGARAAFF; DNA: TGCGCCAGCAGTCCTCCGGGGGGGGCCAGGGCGGCTTTCTTT; D: -; size: -; J: TRBJ1-1; V: TRBV10-2
CDR3: CASKPTGGYGYTF; DNA: TGTGCCAGCAAGCCCACAGGGGGCTATGGCTACACCTTC; D: TRBD1; size: few; J: TRBJ1-2; V: TRBV6-1
CDR3: CASSIDGSASADTQYF; DNA: TGTGCCAGTAGTATAGACGGTAGTGCAAGCGCAGATACGCAGTATTTT; D: -; size: -; J: TRBJ2-3; V: TRBV19
CDR3: CASSYSRGETQYF; DNA: TGTGCCAGCAGTTACTCGAGGGGGGAGACCCAGTACTTC; D: -; size: -; J: TRBJ2-5; V: TRBV6-5
CDR3: CASSLVASPRDNEQFF; DNA: TGTGCCAGCAGCTTAGTGGCTAGCCCACGGGACAATGAGCAGTTCTTC; D: -; size: few; J: TRBJ2-1; V: TRBV7-3
CDR3: CASSRGGGSGAPRRYEQYF; DNA: TGTGCCAGCAGTCGAGGGGGTGGTAGCGGGGCCCCTAGGCGCTACGAGCAGTACTTC; D: TRBD2; size: once; J: TRBJ2-7; V: TRBV27
CDR3: CASSPTGVYYGYTF; DNA: TGTGCCAGCAGCCCAACAGGGGTTTACTATGGCTACACCTTC; D: TRBD1; size: -; J: TRBJ1-2; V: TRBV9
CDR3: CASSPSFAANYGYTF; DNA: TGTGCCAGCAGCCCCTCCTTCGCGGCTAACTATGGCTACACCTTC; D: -; size: -; J: TRBJ1-2; V: TRBV5-8
CDR3: CASSFWQTDTQYF; DNA: TGCGCCAGCAGCTTTTGGCAGACAGATACGCAGTATTTT; D: -; size: -; J: TRBJ2-3; V: TRBV5-1
CDR3: CSVDSGNRETQYF; DNA: TGCAGCGTTGATAGCGGGAACCGGGAGACCCAGTACTTC; D: TRBD2; size: -; J: TRBJ2-5; V: TRBV29-1
CDR3: CATSRPKGQGSSGANVLTF; DNA: TGTGCCACCAGCAGGCCCAAGGGACAGGGGAGCTCTGGGGCCAACGTCCTGACTTTC; D: TRBD1; size: -; J: TRBJ2-6; V: TRBV15
CDR3: CASSVEAGGSTSTDTQYF; DNA: TGTGCCAGCAGCGTAGAAGCGGGAGGATCGACTAGCACAGATACGCAGTATTTT; D: TRBD2; size: -; J: TRBJ2-3; V: TRBV9
CDR3: CASSQDQGSYEQYF; DNA: TGCGCCAGCAGCCAAGATCAGGGCAGCTACGAGCAGTACTTC; D: -; size: -; J: TRBJ2-7; V: TRBV4-3
CDR3: CASSEGLREKLFF; DNA: TGTGCCAGCAGTGAAGGGCTTCGCGAAAAACTGTTTTTT; D: -; size: -; J: TRBJ1-4; V: TRBV6-1
CDR3: CASSLRDRPWETQYF; DNA: TGTGCCAGCAGCTTACGGGACAGGCCCTGGGAGACCCAGTACTTC; D: TRBD1; size: -; J: TRBJ2-5; V: TRBV7-8
CDR3: CASRRQGVQPQHF; DNA: TGTGCCAGCAGGAGACAGGGGGTGCAGCCCCAGCATTTT; D: TRBD1; size: -; J: TRBJ1-5; V: TRBV28
CDR3: CASSEGVRETQYF; DNA: TGTGCCAGCAGCGAGGGGGTTAGGGAGACCCAGTACTTC; D: -; size: few; J: TRBJ2-5; V: TRBV6-1
CDR3: CASSLGTGNGANVLTF; DNA: TGTGCCAGCAGCTTAGGGACGGGGAACGGGGCCAACGTCCTGACTTTC; D: -; size: few; J: TRBJ2-6; V: TRBV11-3
CDR3: CAIRKGQTEEQYF; DNA: TGTGCCATCAGGAAGGGACAGACGGAGGAGCAGTACTTC; D: TRBD1; size: -; J: TRBJ2-5; V: TRBV10-3
CDR3: CASIRDRNTGELFF; DNA: TGTGCCAGCATCCGGGACAGGAACACCGGGGAGCTGTTTTTT; D: TRBD1; size: -; J: TRBJ2-2; V: TRBV2
CDR3: CASSPSGTGTTYEQYF; DNA: TGTGCCAGCAGTCCCTCCGGGACAGGGACTACCTACGAGCAGTACTTC; D: TRBD1; size: -; J: TRBJ2-7; V: TRBV28
CDR3: CASSRSQGALGYTF; DNA: TGTGCCAGCAGCCGGTCCCAGGGGGCGCTGGGCTACACCTTC; D: TRBD1; size: -; J: TRBJ1-2; V: TRBV5-6
CDR3: CASGPGGAGELFF; DNA: TGTGCCAGTGGTCCAGGGGGCGCCGGGGAGCTGTTTTTT; D: TRBD1; size: -; J: TRBJ2-2; V: TRBV19
CDR3: CASSSRGQGIYEQYF; DNA: TGTGCCAGCAGTTCCAGGGGGCAGGGTATTTACGAGCAGTACTTC; D: TRBD1; size: -; J: TRBJ2-7; V: TRBV6-5
CDR3: CASTFWTGAGNTIYF; DNA: TGTGCCAGCACCTTCTGGACAGGGGCTGGAAACACCATATATTTT; D: TRBD1; size: -; J: TRBJ1-3; V: TRBV7-2
CDR3: CASSLATGVNTGELFF; DNA: TGTGCCAGCAGCTTAGCGACAGGGGTGAACACCGGGGAGCTGTTTTTT; D: TRBD1; size: -; J: TRBJ2-2; V: TRBV7-8
CDR3: CASSVARGHSYEQYF; DNA: TGTGCCAGCAGCGTGGCCAGGGGACACTCCTACGAGCAGTACTTC; D: -; size: -; J: TRBJ2-7; V: TRBV9
CDR3: CASSLAPGATYGYTF; DNA: TGTGCCAGCAGCTTGGCGCCAGGGGCCACCTATGGCTACACCTTC; D: -; size: -; J: TRBJ1-2; V: TRBV5-4
CDR3: CASKGGAGAYSGANVLTF; DNA: TGTGCCAGCAAAGGGGGGGCAGGGGCATACTCTGGGGCCAACGTCCTGACTTTC; D: -; size: once; J: TRBJ2-6; V: TRBV28
CDR3: CASSHSPAEGETQYF; DNA: TGCGCCAGCAGCCACTCCCCGGCGGAGGGGGAGACCCAGTACTTC; D: -; size: -; J: TRBJ2-5; V: TRBV4-1
CDR3: CASSIRRENTEAFF; DNA: TGTGCCAGTAGTATAAGACGGGAGAACACTGAAGCTTTCTTT; D: -; size: -; J: TRBJ1-1; V: TRBV19
CDR3: CASSLRGLAGEQYF; DNA: TGTGCCAGCAGCTTGAGGGGACTAGCGGGGGAGCAGTACTTC; D: TRBD2; size: -; J: TRBJ2-7; V: TRBV5-4
CDR3: CAIRQAGGGSYEQYF; DNA: TGTGCCATCAGACAAGCGGGAGGCGGTTCCTACGAGCAGTACTTC; D: TRBD2; size: -; J: TRBJ2-7; V: TRBV10-3
CDR3: CASSRDWNTGELFF; DNA: TGTGCCAGCAGCCGGGACTGGAACACCGGGGAGCTGTTTTTT; D: -; size: -; J: TRBJ2-2; V: TRBV7-3
CDR3: CASSLVTLLTGELFF; DNA: TGCGCCAGCAGCTTGGTGACACTCCTCACCGGGGAGCTGTTTTTT; D: -; size: -; J: TRBJ2-2; V: TRBV5-1
CDR3: CAISKGQGGTEAFF; DNA: TGTGCCATCAGTAAGGGACAGGGGGGGACTGAAGCTTTCTTT; D: TRBD1; size: -; J: TRBJ1-1; V: TRBV10-3
CDR3: CASSPDPGGGQETQYF; DNA: TGTGCCAGCAGCCCGGACCCGGGCGGGGGCCAAGAGACCCAGTACTTC; D: TRBD2; size: -; J: TRBJ2-5; V: TRBV5-8
CDR3: CASSLGLQETQYF; DNA: TGCGCCAGCAGCTTGGGACTACAAGAGACCCAGTACTTC; D: -; size: -; J: TRBJ2-5; V: TRBV5-1
CDR3: CASWGAGTGTHSNQPQHF; DNA: TGTGCCAGCTGGGGAGCCGGGACAGGGACCCATAGCAATCAGCCCCAGCATTTT; D: TRBD1; size: -; J: TRBJ1-5; V: TRBV28